This is a list of T cell receptor beta chains from one sample in a study of a mutant IDH1 vaccine in newly diagnosed glioma. Their target antigens are unknown. Clones were sequenced by immunoSEQ multiplex PCR, and TCRdb holds only the in-frame ones, with some missing. The table has approximately 26,000 clones, 70% to 85% seen once. The sample was PBMCs, taken from a glioma patient whose treatment included an IDH1 peptide vaccine. The receptors shown here come from a man aged 40-50 years with glioma. Some clones in this sample may be carry-over from other donors' samples. CDR3s include the opening cysteine and the closing phenylalanine or tryptophan. D genes are given only for firm matches. Clone size is not always given. Where it is, it says once, few, many or a class for expanded clones.

j_call,clone_size,v_call,d_call,cdr3_length,cdr3_nt,cdr3_aa
TRBJ2-5,NA,TRBV5-1,TRBD2,16,TGCGCCAGCAGCTTGGCTGGCGGGGGGGCCGGGGAGACCCAGTACTTC,CASSLAGGGAGETQYF
TRBJ1-5,few,TRBV27,NA,15,TGTGCCAGCATGGGGGACTCCCGAGGGGATCAGCCCCAGCATTTT,CASMGDSRGDQPQHF
TRBJ1-2,NA,TRBV5-1,NA,13,TGCGCCAGCAGTGAGGGCGGTAACTATGGCTACACCTTC,CASSEGGNYGYTF
TRBJ1-1,once,TRBV27,NA,13,TGTGCCAGCAGTTTCACCATGAACACTGAAGCTTTCTTT,CASSFTMNTEAFF
TRBJ1-2,NA,TRBV30,NA,13,TGTGCCTGGAGGGGGGCAGGGAGATATGGCTACACCTTC,CAWRGAGRYGYTF
TRBJ2-7,medium-sized,TRBV7-9,TRBD2,18,TGTGCCAGCAGCTTAGTACAACTCAGCGGGGGGGCTTCCAACGAGCAGTACTTC,CASSLVQLSGGASNEQYF
TRBJ2-3,medium-sized,TRBV5-1,TRBD2,17,TGCGCCAGCAGCTTCAGAGGGACTAGAGTTTTGCCAGATACGCAGTATTTT,CASSFRGTRVLPDTQYF
TRBJ1-1,NA,TRBV4-1,NA,13,TGCGCCAGCAGCCAAGAGGGGCACCTTGAAGCTTTCTTT,CASSQEGHLEAFF
TRBJ1-2,NA,TRBV29-1,TRBD1,12,TGCAGCGCCTCGACAGGGGAGGGGGGCTACACCTTC,CSASTGEGGYTF
TRBJ1-5,NA,TRBV7-8,TRBD1,14,TGTGCCAGCAGCCGGGGACAGACAGATCAGCCCCAGCATTTT,CASSRGQTDQPQHF